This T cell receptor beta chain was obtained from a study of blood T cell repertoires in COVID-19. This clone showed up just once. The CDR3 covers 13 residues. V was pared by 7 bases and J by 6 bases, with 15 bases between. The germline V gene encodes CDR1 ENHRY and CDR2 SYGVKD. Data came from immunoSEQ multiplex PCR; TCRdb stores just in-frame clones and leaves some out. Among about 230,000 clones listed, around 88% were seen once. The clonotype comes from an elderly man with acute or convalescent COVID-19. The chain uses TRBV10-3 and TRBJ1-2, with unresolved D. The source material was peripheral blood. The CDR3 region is CAINLGLADGYTF. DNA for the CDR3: TGTGCCATCAATCTAGGGCTAGCGGATGGCTACACCTTC.